This TCR beta chain was profiled in a study of blood T cell repertoires in COVID-19. The overall study: Italy, Spain and the United States were the sources of the convalescent and acute COVID-19 samples. PBMCs, B-cell-depleted T cells, or T cells were the source of the cDNA or gDNA that made up the material.

Germline V gene data show CDR1 as MNHEY and CDR2 as SVGAGI. Unmatched junction bases numbered 10, after V lost 6 bases and J lost 10 bases. The CDR3 has 14 residues. Generated by immunoSEQ multiplex PCR, the TCRdb table keeps only in-frame clones and is missing some. The data contain under 350,000 clones, 65% to 90% of them singletons. Those enrolled, adults aged roughly 18 to 90 years, came from around 25 US areas. Participants' own reports of clinical history determined their cohort assignment. The receptor's source is a woman between 40 and 55 years old with acute COVID-19. The J gene is TRBJ1-4, the V gene TRBV6-5; 8 bases align to TRBD1. The sequenced sample consisted of PBMCs or T cells enriched from blood (not recorded which). The CDR3 spells CASSPDRAWGKLFF. The CDR3 nucleotides read TGTGCCAGCAGCCCGGACAGGGCTTGGGGAAAACTGTTTTTT.